Following are 21 T cell receptor beta chains from one sample sequenced in a study of cytomegalovirus exposure and HLA in healthy donors. PCR was performed using 60 Vbeta and 13 Jbeta primers. The assay was immunoSEQ multiplex PCR, and TCRdb's table has in-frame clones only and misses some. The table has around 150,000 clones, about 85% seen once. What was sequenced was PBMCs. Every receptor here comes from a man in his late teens or twenties in good health and CMV-seropositive.

V and J are TRBV5-1 and TRBJ2-6; D is undetermined. The CDR3 is 16 residues long. V was shortened by 0 bases and J by 0 bases, with 7 bases between the two germline ends. Germline V gene lookup returns CDR1 SGHRS and CDR2 YFSETQ. The CDR3 loop reads CASSLELSSGANVLTF. The CDR3 bases are TGCGCCAGCAGCTTGGAACTTAGCTCTGGGGCCAACGTCCTGACTTTC.

The rearrangement links TRBV6-1 to TRBJ1-3, with a weak D call TRBD1 (6 bases). The CDR3 is 15 amino acids. In germline, CDR1 is MNHNS, CDR2 SASEGT. Trimming took off 4 bases at V and 1 base at J, with 11 bases between the two ends. The CDR3 region is CASSADRLSGNTIYF. The CDR3 region has the DNA TGTGCCAGCAGTGCTGACAGGCTTTCTGGAAACACCATATATTTT.

The chain couples TRBV7-3 to TRBJ2-1; 10 nucleotides agree with TRBD2. Germline CDR1 SGHTA, CDR2 FQGTGA. V lost 5 bases and J lost 6; bases outside the gene matches: 7. CDR3 size: 15 residues. The CDR3 coding sequence is TGTGCCAGCAGCCCTAGGATAGCGGGGGGCAATGAGCAGTTCTTC. Its protein is CASSPRIAGGNEQFF.

V and J are TRBV5-6 and TRBJ1-1; 7 bases fit TRBD1. The ends lost 2 bases at V and 6 bases at J; junction bases unmatched: 10. Looked up from germline, CDR1 is SGHDT and CDR2 is YYEEEE. The CDR3 is 15 residues long. The CDR3: CASSLSGGWGSEAFF. The CDR3 DNA follows: TGTGCCAGCAGCTTATCAGGGGGATGGGGGTCTGAAGCTTTCTTT.

The CDR3 spells CASSPDRGSFETQYF. The CDR3 region has the DNA TGTGCCAGCTCACCTGACAGGGGGTCTTTTGAGACCCAGTACTTC. The genes are TRBV18 and TRBJ2-5; 9 bases align to TRBD1. The CDR3 extends over 15 amino acids. With 3 bases clipped from V and 5 bases from J, the junction kept 7 bases outside the gene matches. Germline V CDR1 and CDR2: KGHSH, LQKENI.

The V call is TRBV9, the J call TRBJ2-3, with D possibly being TRBD2 (6 bases). Per the germline V gene, CDR1 is SGDLS and CDR2 is YYNGEE. V was trimmed by 0 bases and J by 2 bases, leaving 10 bases between them. The CDR3 runs to 15 residues. The CDR3 region has the DNA TGTGCCAGCAGCGTAGCGGAGGGGTCCACAGATACGCAGTATTTT. Translation gives CASSVAEGSTDTQYF.

This clone showed up just a few times. CDR3 coding DNA: TGCGCCAGCAGCCAAGATGGGCGGGGGGCACATATCATGAACACTGAAGCTTTCTTT. It encodes CASSQDGRGAHIMNTEAFF. The rearrangement joins TRBV4-3 to TRBJ1-1; D perhaps matches TRBD1 (6 bases). Trimming pared 0 bases from V and 0 bases from J, leaving 20 bases between. CDR3 length: 19 amino acids. CDR1 LGHNA and CDR2 YSLEER come from the germline V gene.

The chain carries TRBV7-2 and TRBJ2-3, with 8 bases lining up with TRBD2. The CDR3 loop spans 19 amino acids. Germline assignment: CDR1 SGHTA and CDR2 FQGNSA. The trim removed 6 bases at V and 0 bases at J, leaving 17 bases unmatched. CDR3 nucleotide sequence: TGTGCCAGCAGTCTACTATCGGGGGGGGCCGGAATTAGCACAGATACGCAGTATTTT. Amino acids: CASSLLSGGAGISTDTQYF.

The chain employs TRBV5-1 and TRBJ1-1, with a weak D call TRBD1 (5 bases). Per the germline V gene, CDR1 is SGHRS and CDR2 is YFSETQ. This CDR3 has 14 residues. The V end was cut by 0 bases, the J end by 11 bases, with 17 bases between. Here the CDR3 reads CASSLGGTQVRAFF. In nucleotides, the CDR3 is TGCGCCAGCAGCTTGGGCGGGACCCAGGTCAGGGCTTTCTTT.

V usage is TRBV5-6 and J usage is TRBJ1-2, with 7 bases fitting TRBD1. Germline loops: CDR1 SGHDT, CDR2 YYEEEE. With V trimmed by 7 bases and J by 0 bases, 6 bases remained unmatched. This CDR3 region has 14 residues. CDR3 DNA: TGTGCCAGCGATACTGGACAGGCTAACTATGGCTACACCTTC. It is translated as CASDTGQANYGYTF.

The chain recombines TRBV6-1 with TRBJ1-3, with 7 bases aligning to TRBD1. Germline loops: CDR1 MNHNS, CDR2 SASEGT. There are 14 residues in the CDR3. J was trimmed by 2 bases and V by 2 bases; bases with no gene match: 0. CDR3 nucleotides: TGTGCCAGCAGTGAAAGGGGGCCTGGAAACACCATATATTTT. Translation: CASSERGPGNTIYF.

The J gene is TRBJ1-1, the V gene TRBV11-2; TRBD1 matches 7 bases. Trimming removed 5 bases from V and 3 bases from J; junction bases left unmatched: 6. Germline lookup yields CDR1 SGHAT and CDR2 FQNNGV. This CDR3 contains 14 residues. The CDR3 sequence is CASSVDRLDTEAFF. CDR3 nucleotide sequence: TGTGCCAGCAGCGTGGACAGGCTCGACACTGAAGCTTTCTTT.

The genes are TRBV11-2 and TRBJ1-2, with 7 positions matching TRBD1. Looked up from germline, CDR1 is SGHAT and CDR2 is FQNNGV. Losses at the gene ends were 4 bases for V and 1 base for J; bases not matched to a gene: 6. This CDR3 region has 15 residues. The CDR3: CASSSRDSRNYGYTF. DNA for the CDR3: TGTGCCAGCAGCTCGCGGGACAGCCGTAACTATGGCTACACCTTC.

This chain connects TRBV4-3 to TRBJ2-2; 7 bases map to TRBD1. The CDR3 runs to 15 residues. Germline assignment: CDR1 LGHNA and CDR2 YSLEER. The V gene end was trimmed by 4 bases and the J gene end by 3 bases; junction bases not matched to a gene: 5. CDR3: CASSPEGAHTGELFF. The CDR3 nucleotides read TGCGCCAGCAGCCCCGAGGGGGCCCACACCGGGGAGCTGTTTTTT.

V usage is TRBV9 and J usage is TRBJ1-1; 9 bases agree with TRBD1. CDR3 length: 14 residues. Trimming took 3 bases from V and 3 from J; bases not matched to a gene: 3. Germline assignment: CDR1 SGDLS and CDR2 YYNGEE. The CDR3 region is CASSADRGHTEAFF. The DNA of the CDR3 is TGTGCCAGCAGCGCGGACAGGGGACACACTGAAGCTTTCTTT.

The V and J genes are TRBV4-2 and TRBJ2-3; 7 bases match TRBD1. The junction had 6 bases not matched to a gene; V was cut back by 0 bases and J by 3 bases. This CDR3 spans 16 amino acids. Per germline, CDR1 LGHNA and CDR2 YNFKEQ. The chain's CDR3 is CASSQDGRQGTDTQYF. The CDR3 DNA sequence: TGTGCCAGCAGCCAAGATGGTAGACAGGGAACAGATACGCAGTATTTT.

The rearrangement joins TRBV5-1 to TRBJ2-5; TRBD2 is a possible D gene (6 bases). The V end was cut by 4 bases, the J end by 5 bases, with 15 bases between. CDR3 length: 14 residues. CDR1 and CDR2 from the germline V gene are SGHRS and YFSETQ. The CDR3 coding sequence is TGCGCCAGCAGCCTGGGGACTTCTCGGGAGACCCAGTACTTC. Translation: CASSLGTSRETQYF. Filled out from reference TRBV5-1 and TRBJ2-5, the complete variable domain reads KAGVTQTPRYLIKTRGQQVTLSCSPISGHRSVSWYQQTPGQGLQFLFEYFSETQRNKGNFPGRFSGRQFSNSRSEMNVSTLELGDSALYLCASSLGTSRETQYFGPGTRLLVL.

The chain couples TRBV5-6 to TRBJ2-7; 7 bases map to TRBD2. V lost 0 bases, J lost 5 bases, and 11 bases stayed unmatched. This CDR3 contains 16 residues. Germline V gene lookup returns CDR1 SGHDT and CDR2 YYEEEE. This CDR3 reads CASSLDAISGGHEQYF. CDR3 sequence (DNA): TGTGCCAGCAGCTTGGATGCCATATCGGGAGGCCACGAGCAGTACTTC.

The genes are TRBV19 and TRBJ1-6; the D is unclear. From germline, CDR1 is LNHDA and CDR2 SQIVND (reference sequence). This CDR3 is 15 amino acids long. Trimming removed 7 bases at V and 6 bases at J, with 16 bases between. The CDR3 protein is CASKRAAGGNSPLHF. DNA of the CDR3: TGTGCCAGTAAGAGGGCCGCGGGCGGTAATTCACCCCTCCACTTT.

V is TRBV12-5 and J is TRBJ2-6; maybe TRBD1 (6 bases). Germline CDR1 and CDR2: LGHNT and FRNRAP. Trimming removed 6 bases at V and 0 bases at J, with 12 bases between. The CDR3 contains 16 residues. The CDR3: CASGDGQFSGANVLTF. Written as DNA, the CDR3 is TGTGCTAGTGGGGATGGACAGTTCTCTGGGGCCAACGTCCTGACTTTC.

V and J are TRBV6-1 and TRBJ1-5; perhaps TRBD1 as D (5 bases). Germline lookup yields CDR1 MNHNS and CDR2 SASEGT. The CDR3 consists of 14 residues. The V gene lost 4 bases and the J gene lost 3 bases, with 10 bases spanning the gap. CDR3 amino acids: CASSVQGINQPQHF. The CDR3 coding sequence is TGTGCCAGCAGTGTCCAGGGTATCAATCAGCCCCAGCATTTT.